These 25 T cell receptor beta chains originate from one sample sequenced in a study of identifying expanded T cells in peripheral blood. Sequencing used immunoSEQ multiplex PCR; TCRdb keeps in-frame clones, though not all of them. The sample records more than 70,000 clones, more than 75% being singletons. Sequenced input: blood. The receptor source for this set is a person between 18 and 75 years old in good health.

The gene calls are TRBV11-2 and TRBJ2-7; 7 bases agree with TRBD1. In germline, CDR1 is SGHAT, CDR2 FQNNGV. Trimming removed 5 bases from V and 3 bases from J; junction bases left unmatched: 7. The CDR3 spans 14 residues. Here the CDR3 reads CASSPQGVNYEQYF. For the CDR3, the DNA is TGTGCCAGCAGCCCTCAGGGGGTAAACTACGAGCAGTACTTC.

The J gene is TRBJ2-2, the V gene TRBV9, with 8 bases fitting TRBD2. The CDR3 length is 16 residues. In germline, CDR1 is SGDLS, CDR2 YYNGEE. V lost 4 bases to trimming and J lost 2 bases; unmatched junction nucleotides: 7. The CDR3 DNA sequence: TGTGCCAGCAGCTATAGCGGGGCGTTAAACACCGGGGAGCTGTTTTTT. Its translation is CASSYSGALNTGELFF.

J is TRBJ1-1 and V is TRBV7-9; 9 nucleotides agree with TRBD1. Trimming removed 5 bases from V and 6 bases from J; junction bases left unmatched: 13. Germline CDR1 and CDR2: SEHNR and FQNEAQ (reference sequence). The CDR3 loop spans 16 amino acids. The CDR3, as DNA: TGTGCCAGCAGCCCCGGGACAGGGTCGATTGGCGCTGAAGCTTTCTTT. Its translation: CASSPGTGSIGAEAFF.

The chain couples TRBV11-2 to TRBJ2-3; 12 nucleotides align to TRBD2. The CDR3 extends over 14 amino acids. The ends lost 8 bases at V and 5 bases at J; junction bases unmatched: 5. The germline V gene encodes CDR1 SGHAT and CDR2 FQNNGV. The DNA for the CDR3 is TGTGCCAGCGGACTAGCGGGGTTTAAAGATACGCAGTATTTT. This codes for CASGLAGFKDTQYF.

This sequence joins TRBV6-1 and TRBJ2-5; D possibly matches TRBD1 or TRBD2 (6 bases each). Germline CDR1 is MNHNS and CDR2 is SASEGT. Trimming removed 3 bases at V and 5 bases at J, with 16 bases between. The CDR3 loop spans 15 amino acids. The CDR3 DNA follows: TGTGCCAGCAGTGAGGGGGGCGTAGGGTTGGAGACCCAGTACTTC. Amino acids: CASSEGGVGLETQYF.

The chain combines TRBV14 with TRBJ1-1; no clear D gene. V was trimmed by 3 bases and J by 2 bases, leaving 16 bases between them. CDR3 length: 16 amino acids. Germline assignment: CDR1 SGHDN and CDR2 FVKESK. The CDR3 loop is CASSHPLLTINTEAFF. Written as DNA, the CDR3 is TGTGCCAGCAGCCACCCGCTTCTTACTATCAACACTGAAGCTTTCTTT.

This sequence joins TRBV2 and TRBJ2-7; D is perhaps TRBD2 (5 bases). Germline CDR1 SNHLY, CDR2 FYNNEI. The CDR3 length is 15 residues. V gave up 8 bases and J gave up 4 bases, with 21 bases separating them. CDR3 in DNA: TGTGCCAGCGGTGGAGGCGGGCCCGGATATTACGAGCAGTACTTC. Translation gives CASGGGGPGYYEQYF.

The CDR3 nucleotides read TGCGCCAGCAGCTTACAGGGAGACAATCAGCCCCAGCATTTT. As protein: CASSLQGDNQPQHF. V usage is TRBV5-1 and J usage is TRBJ1-5; maybe TRBD1 (6 bases). The CDR3 is made up of 14 amino acids. Trimming took off 2 bases at V and 3 bases at J, with 9 bases between the two ends. Germline values: CDR1 SGHRS, CDR2 YFSETQ.

This clone has a single count. V is TRBV15 and J is TRBJ1-2; the match to TRBD1 covers 7 bases. V lost 5 bases to trimming and J lost 5 bases; unmatched junction nucleotides: 5. CDR1 is LNHNV and CDR2 is YYDKDF in the germline V gene (reference sequence). There are 13 residues in the CDR3. CDR3 in amino acids: CATSGGTEYGYTF. The CDR3 DNA is TGTGCCACCAGCGGGGGGACAGAATATGGCTACACCTTC.

The rearrangement links TRBV18 to TRBJ2-7, with TRBD1 matching over 9 bases. The trim removed 3 bases at V and 6 bases at J, leaving 21 bases unmatched. The length of the CDR3 is 19 residues. Per germline, CDR1 KGHSH and CDR2 LQKENI. The CDR3 DNA reads TGTGCCAGCTCACCGCCGACAGGGGGAACTATGGGGACTACGGGCGAGCAGTACTTC. It is translated as CASSPPTGGTMGTTGEQYF. Full variable domain (missing parts from reference TRBV18 and TRBJ2-7): NAGVMQNPRHLVRRRGQEARLRCSPMKGHSHVYWYRQLPEEGLKFMVYLQKENIIDESGMPKERFSAEFPKEGPSILRIQQVVRGDSAAYFCASSPPTGGTMGTTGEQYFGPGTRLTVT.

This clone was observed a single time. The chain links TRBV5-8 to TRBJ2-3; either TRBD1 or TRBD2 may fit D (6 bases each). CDR3 size: 17 residues. Trimming pared 1 base from V and 2 bases from J, leaving 17 bases between. Germline assignment: CDR1 SGHTS and CDR2 YDEGEE. The CDR3, as DNA: TGTGCCAGCAGCTTGCTGATGGGGGCGGGGAACACAGATACGCAGTATTTT. Protein: CASSLLMGAGNTDTQYF.

The J gene is TRBJ2-7, the V gene TRBV7-8, with D unresolved. Germline assignment: CDR1 SGHVS and CDR2 FQNEAQ. This CDR3 has 13 amino acids. Trimming stripped 0 bases from V and 2 bases from J, with 5 bases between. The CDR3 DNA reads TGTGCCAGCAGCTTAGCTGAAACCTACGAGCAGTACTTC. Its translation: CASSLAETYEQYF.

This rearrangement joins TRBV5-6 to TRBJ1-1; no clear D gene. The CDR3 sequence is 14 residues long. Germline assignment: CDR1 SGHDT and CDR2 YYEEEE. The V and J ends lost 6 bases and 7 bases respectively, with 19 bases between them. This CDR3 reads CASTRRRSPLEAFF. CDR3 sequence (DNA): TGTGCCAGCACCCGGCGAAGGTCCCCTCTTGAAGCTTTCTTT. The entire variable domain, with the rest obtained from reference TRBV5-6 and TRBJ1-1, is as follows: DAGVTQSPTHLIKTRGQQVTLRCSPKSGHDTVSWYQQALGQGPQFIFQYYEEEERQRGNFPDRFSGHQFPNYSSELNVNALLLGDSALYLCASTRRRSPLEAFFGQGTRLTVV.

This clone has a handful of counts. The V call is TRBV19, the J call TRBJ1-1; D ambiguous. V was cut by 7 bases and J by 4 bases, with 7 bases left in between. This CDR3 region has 11 residues. CDR1 is LNHDA, CDR2 SQIVND, per germline (reference sequence). CDR3 in amino acids: CASMRGTEAFF. Here the CDR3 DNA reads TGTGCCAGTATGCGGGGCACTGAAGCTTTCTTT.

The chain recombines TRBV7-2 with TRBJ1-1; 7 bases align to TRBD1. V was clipped by 5 bases and J by 2 bases; unmatched bases: 8. Germline CDR1 and CDR2: SGHTA and FQGNSA. The CDR3 runs to 15 residues. For the CDR3, the DNA is TGTGCCAGCAGCCGCCAGACAGGGATTAACACTGAAGCTTTCTTT. This translates into CASSRQTGINTEAFF.

The chain employs TRBV30 and TRBJ1-2, with D hard to call. The V end was cut by 4 bases, the J end by 5 bases, with 20 bases between. The CDR3 loop spans 15 amino acids. CDR1 and CDR2 from the germline V gene are GTSNPN and SVGIG (reference sequence). CDR3 DNA: TGTGCCTGGACTCCTGGGATGACACACACTTATGGCTACACCTTC. Its translation: CAWTPGMTHTYGYTF. Combining the CDR3 with reference TRBV30 and TRBJ1-2 gives the whole variable domain SQTIHQWPATLVQPVGSPLSLECTVEGTSNPNLYWYRQAAGRGLQLLFYSVGIGQISSEVPQNLSASRPQDRQFILSSKKLLLSDSGFYLCAWTPGMTHTYGYTFGSGTRLTVV.

This chain connects TRBV7-2 to TRBJ1-1, with 10 nucleotides matching TRBD1. In germline, CDR1 is SGHTA, CDR2 FQGNSA. The CDR3 spans 14 residues. V dropped 8 bases and J dropped 5; count of bases not matched to a gene: 8. CDR3 in amino acids: CASYRDRGGTEAFF. CDR3 in DNA: TGTGCCAGCTACCGGGACAGGGGTGGAACTGAAGCTTTCTTT.

V usage is TRBV4-3 and J usage is TRBJ1-6; unclear D gene. There are 16 residues in the CDR3. Per the germline V gene, CDR1 is LGHNA and CDR2 is YSLEER. The V end lost 4 bases, the J end lost 10 bases, and 20 bases lay between the germline ends. The CDR3 here is CASSRTVQGPISPLHF. The CDR3 DNA sequence: TGCGCCAGCAGCCGGACGGTACAAGGCCCTATATCACCCCTCCACTTT.

The chain carries TRBV29-1 and TRBJ1-2, with 7 positions matching TRBD1. The CDR3 has 14 residues. Germline V gene sequence: CDR1 SQVTM, CDR2 ANQGSEA. V lost 4 bases, J lost 4 bases, and 9 bases stayed unmatched. The CDR3 DNA follows: TGCAGCGTTGGGTCCAGGGGGGCTGGCTATGGCTACACCTTC. This sequence encodes CSVGSRGAGYGYTF.

This chain uses TRBV27 with TRBJ1-6; 7 bases match TRBD1. Unmatched junction bases numbered 2, after V lost 2 bases and J lost 1 base. The CDR3 is made up of 16 amino acids. Germline loops: CDR1 MNHEY, CDR2 SMNVEV (reference sequence). CDR3: CASSLQGVSYNSPLHF. CDR3 nucleotides: TGTGCCAGCAGTTTACAGGGGGTTTCCTATAATTCACCCCTCCACTTT.

This chain joins TRBV11-2 and TRBJ2-5; weak D call: TRBD1 (6 bases). Germline V gene lookup returns CDR1 SGHAT and CDR2 FQNNGV. Trimming removed 5 bases at V and 0 bases at J, with 13 bases between. This CDR3 has 15 residues. CDR3 coding DNA: TGTGCCAGCAGCATCCACAGGGAAAACCAAGAGACCCAGTACTTC. Protein product: CASSIHRENQETQYF.

The chain carries TRBV2 and TRBJ2-5; 7 nucleotides match TRBD1. CDR1 and CDR2 (germline): SNHLY, FYNNEI. V lost 6 bases and J lost 1; bases outside the gene matches: 5. This CDR3 comprises 14 residues. The CDR3 DNA sequence: TGTGCCAGCAGCGGGACAGTGGGCCAAGAGACCCAGTACTTC. Amino acid sequence: CASSGTVGQETQYF.

V usage is TRBV7-9 and J usage is TRBJ2-6; the D is unclear. The germline V gene has CDR1 SEHNR and CDR2 FQNEAQ (reference sequence). The CDR3 has 15 amino acids. Trimming cost V 5 bases and J 2 bases, with 10 bases left between them. CDR3 sequence reads: CASSPGVTGANVLTF. CDR3 coding DNA: TGTGCCAGCAGCCCCGGAGTAACTGGGGCCAACGTCCTGACTTTC. The full variable domain, its missing parts supplied by reference TRBV7-9 and TRBJ2-6, is DTGVSQNPRHKITKRGQNVTFRCDPISEHNRLYWYRQTLGQGPEFLTYFQNEAQLEKSRLLSDRFSAERPKGSFSTLEIQRTEQGDSAMYLCASSPGVTGANVLTFGAGSRLTVL.

V and J are TRBV6-6 and TRBJ1-5; weak D call: TRBD1 (6 bases). The V end lost 6 bases, the J end lost 7 bases, and 22 bases lay between the germline ends. The CDR3 has 16 residues. Germline CDR1 is MNHNY and CDR2 is SVGAGI (reference sequence). DNA of the CDR3: TGTGCCAGCAGCCGCCGCGGGGGCCGGAGGAAACAGCCCCAGCATTTT. Translated, it gives CASSRRGGRRKQPQHF.

The chain employs TRBV7-8 and TRBJ1-1; D unresolved. Trimming took 0 bases from V and 7 from J, leaving 9 bases between them. Germline values: CDR1 SGHVS, CDR2 FQNEAQ. This CDR3 comprises 13 residues. CDR3 DNA sequence: TGTGCCAGCAGCTTAGCGCTACCGCTTGAAGCTTTCTTT. This gives the protein CASSLALPLEAFF.